A single sample is the source of the 24 T cell receptor beta chains below, sequenced in a study of T cells after yellow fever vaccination. One entry per CDR3 protein, called by TCRdb with MiXCR from the 5' RACE reads. Of 200,000 to 250,000 distinct CDR3 sequences listed, 3.2% are singletons. The source was CD4+ T cells sorted from PBMCs, collected 10 days after the yellow fever booster vaccination. The receptors were gathered from a man aged 18 to 35 who received the YFV17D yellow fever vaccine.

This clonotype was counted ten times or more. The chain carries TRBV5-5 and TRBJ1-4; D is unclear. V was trimmed by 4 bases and J by 8 bases, leaving 18 bases between them. This CDR3 comprises 15 residues. The germline gives CDR1 SGHKS, CDR2 YYEKEE (reference sequence). DNA of the CDR3: TGTGCCAGCAGCCAGTGGGCCCTGAGTGGGGAAAAACTGTTTTTT. It translates to CASSQWALSGEKLFF.

The chain uses TRBV10-3 and TRBJ1-2, with a possible D match to TRBD1 (5 bases). The CDR3 is made up of 17 amino acids. V was clipped by 6 bases and J by 4 bases, with 24 bases between them. Germline-derived CDR1 and CDR2 are ENHRY and SYGVKD. CDR3 nucleotide sequence: TGTGCCATCAGAGGGGCCCAGGTAGTCAGCTTTCCCTATGGCTACACCTTC. Amino acids: CAIRGAQVVSFPYGYTF.

This clonotype was counted ten times or more. The chain is built from TRBV6-5 and TRBJ2-2; the match to TRBD2 covers 7 bases. This CDR3 region has 18 residues. Germline-derived CDR1 and CDR2 are MNHEY and SVGAGI. The junction had 11 bases not matched to a gene; V was cut back by 0 bases and J by 4 bases. The CDR3 coding sequence is TGTGCCAGCAGTTACTCGATGGGAGCGGGATCGGGCACCGGGGAGCTGTTTTTT. Its translation is CASSYSMGAGSGTGELFF.

The table lists this clonotype with many counts. The rearrangement joins TRBV5-1 to TRBJ1-2, with no clear D. V lost 4 bases and J lost 6, with 10 bases in between. The germline V gene encodes CDR1 SGHRS and CDR2 YFSETQ. This CDR3 comprises 12 residues. DNA for the CDR3: TGCGCCAGCAGCCCTGTTGGGGATGGCTACACCTTC. Translated: CASSPVGDGYTF.

Ten or more counts support this clonotype. The rearrangement joins TRBV7-9 to TRBJ2-1; D not resolved. CDR3 length: 12 residues. V was shortened by 6 bases and J by 4 bases, with 7 bases between the two germline ends. The germline V gene has CDR1 SEHNR and CDR2 FQNEAQ (reference sequence). CDR3 DNA sequence: TGTGCCAGCAGGTCCAGTTACAATGAGCAGTTCTTC. It translates to CASRSSYNEQFF.

This clonotype was recorded a few times. This chain uses TRBV5-1 with TRBJ2-1; 11 bases match TRBD2. V lost 4 bases to trimming and J lost 1 base; unmatched junction nucleotides: 4. The germline V gene encodes CDR1 SGHRS and CDR2 YFSETQ. The CDR3 sequence is 16 residues long. CDR3: CASSLGTSGSYNEQFF. CDR3 DNA sequence: TGCGCCAGCAGCCTCGGGACTAGCGGATCCTACAATGAGCAGTTCTTC.

This clonotype was seen at least ten times. The chain combines TRBV7-2 with TRBJ1-1; TRBD1 might be the D (5 bases). Germline V CDR1 and CDR2: SGHTA, FQGNSA. V was shortened by 6 bases and J by 1 base, with 15 bases between the two germline ends. The CDR3 is made up of 15 amino acids. Here the CDR3 reads CASSIRAVENTEAFF. The CDR3 nucleotides are TGTGCCAGCAGTATCAGGGCGGTCGAGAACACTGAAGCTTTCTTT.

This clonotype was observed a few times. This chain uses TRBV3-1 with TRBJ2-1, with D perhaps TRBD2 (6 bases). With 2 bases removed from V and 8 bases from J, the gap between germline ends came to 7 bases. The CDR3 extends over 12 amino acids. CDR1 and CDR2 (germline): LGHDT, YNNKEL (reference sequence). The CDR3 DNA is TGTGCCAGCAGCCAATGGGGGGATGAGCAGTTCTTC. It encodes CASSQWGDEQFF.

This sequence joins TRBV3-1 and TRBJ1-1, with unresolved D. Germline-derived CDR1 and CDR2 are LGHDT and YNNKEL (reference sequence). V dropped 2 bases and J dropped 0 bases, with 10 bases sitting between them. The CDR3 contains 15 residues. The CDR3: CASSQSYKMNTEAFF. The CDR3 nucleotides read TGTGCCAGCAGCCAATCTTACAAGATGAACACTGAAGCTTTCTTT. Full variable domain (outside the CDR3, taken from reference TRBV3-1 and TRBJ1-1): DTAVSQTPKYLVTQMGNDKSIKCEQNLGHDTMYWYKQDSKKFLKIMFSYNNKELIINETVPNRFSPKSPDKAHLNLHINSLELGDSAVYFCASSQSYKMNTEAFFGQGTRLTVV.

In this sample, this clonotype turned up many times. The chain couples TRBV6-1 to TRBJ1-5; 11 bases line up with TRBD1. There are 15 residues in the CDR3. Germline-derived CDR1 and CDR2 are MNHNS and SASEGT. V gave up 6 bases and J gave up 7 bases; unmatched junction bases: 8. The CDR3 DNA sequence: TGTGCCAGCAGGACCGGACAGGGGGCCGGACAGCCCCAGCATTTT. Amino acid sequence: CASRTGQGAGQPQHF.

This clonotype showed up many times. This chain connects TRBV5-1 to TRBJ1-2; D is possibly TRBD1 (6 bases). Germline V gene lookup returns CDR1 SGHRS and CDR2 YFSETQ. The CDR3 runs to 12 residues. Trimming left V 0 bases short and J 10 bases short, with 10 bases between. CDR3 amino acids: CASSLGGRDYTF. Here the CDR3 DNA reads TGCGCCAGCAGCTTGGGGGGGCGAGACTACACCTTC.

To note about this clonotype: A much larger clone lies one base from this, so it may be a read error. The J gene is TRBJ2-4, the V gene TRBV12-3 or TRBV12-4; no reliable D call. The CDR3 runs to 12 residues. The V end was cut by 6 bases, the J end by 10 bases, with 13 bases between. The CDR3 here is CASSHRVGIQYF. CDR3 DNA: TGTGCCAGCAGCCACCGGGTGGGGATTCAGTACTTC.

This clonotype was observed at least ten times. The gene calls are TRBV11-2 and TRBJ1-5, with unresolved D. Germline-derived CDR1 and CDR2 are SGHAT and FQNNGV. This CDR3 has 16 residues. The ends were cut back, 5 bases at V and 3 bases at J, with 17 bases in the middle. The DNA for the CDR3 is TGTGCCAGCAGCCCCATCTCCGGGGAAAACAATCAGCCCCAGCATTTT. Translation: CASSPISGENNQPQHF.

The sample holds many counts of this clonotype. The rearrangement links TRBV9 to TRBJ1-1; D call uncertain. The CDR3 length is 13 residues. The V end was cut by 6 bases, the J end by 5 bases, with 14 bases between. Germline CDR1 SGDLS, CDR2 YYNGEE. This CDR3 is CASMPGVGTEAFF. The CDR3 region has the DNA TGTGCCAGCATGCCCGGGGTGGGGACTGAAGCTTTCTTT. Together with reference TRBV9 and TRBJ1-1, the CDR3 gives the full variable domain: DSGVTQTPKHLITATGQRVTLRCSPRSGDLSVYWYQQSLDQGLQFLIQYYNGEERAKGNILERFSAQQFPDLHSELNLSSLELGDSALYFCASMPGVGTEAFFGQGTRLTVV.

This clonotype has ten or more counts. The chain has TRBV5-1 and TRBJ1-2; 8 positions match TRBD1. There are 13 residues in the CDR3. V was pared by 3 bases and J by 3 bases, with 1 base of the junction left unmatched. CDR1 SGHRS and CDR2 YFSETQ come from the germline V gene. CDR3 loop: CASSSQGDYGYTF. The CDR3 coding sequence is TGCGCCAGCAGCTCACAGGGGGACTATGGCTACACCTTC. Together with reference TRBV5-1 and TRBJ1-2, the CDR3 gives the full variable domain: KAGVTQTPRYLIKTRGQQVTLSCSPISGHRSVSWYQQTPGQGLQFLFEYFSETQRNKGNFPGRFSGRQFSNSRSEMNVSTLELGDSALYLCASSSQGDYGYTFGSGTRLTVV.

This clonotype was detected many times. V usage is TRBV7-2 and J usage is TRBJ2-5; D may be TRBD1 (6 bases). Germline-derived CDR1 and CDR2 are SGHTA and FQGNSA. The CDR3 spans 13 residues. V gave up 4 bases and J gave up 5 bases, with 11 bases separating them. DNA for the CDR3: TGTGCCAGCAGCTCACAGGGTCGGGAGACCCAGTACTTC. Protein product: CASSSQGRETQYF.

This clonotype occurred a few times. The chain has TRBV2 and TRBJ1-5; 8 bases line up with TRBD1. The CDR3 spans 14 residues. Germline CDR1 SNHLY, CDR2 FYNNEI. Losses at the gene ends were 4 bases for V and 4 bases for J; bases not matched to a gene: 3. The CDR3 DNA is TGTGCCAGCAGTGGGGACAGGTCTAATCAGCCCCAGCATTTT. Translation gives CASSGDRSNQPQHF.

The sample holds many counts of this clonotype. The J gene is TRBJ2-7, the V gene TRBV7-9; 11 bases match TRBD2. Looked up from germline, CDR1 is SEHNR and CDR2 is FQNEAQ (reference sequence). V shed 0 bases, J shed 2 bases, and the junction held 0 bases outside the gene matches. The CDR3 loop spans 15 amino acids. The CDR3 DNA reads TGTGCCAGCAGCTTAGCTAGCGGGGGGGCCTACGAGCAGTACGTC. Residues: CASSLASGGAYEQYV.

This clonotype has a count of ten or more. The chain has TRBV5-1 and TRBJ2-7; D is possibly TRBD2 (6 bases). Trimming removed 4 bases from V and 3 bases from J, with 11 bases in between. Per germline, CDR1 SGHRS and CDR2 YFSETQ. The CDR3 is made up of 13 amino acids. The CDR3 DNA reads TGCGCCAGCAGCCCCACCGGGGGCTACGAGCAGTACGTC. Translation: CASSPTGGYEQYV.

This clonotype was observed at least ten times. This chain uses TRBV5-1 with TRBJ2-3; no clear D. The V end was cut by 5 bases, the J end by 2 bases, with 15 bases between. CDR1 and CDR2 from the germline V gene are SGHRS and YFSETQ. CDR3 length: 15 amino acids. In DNA form, the CDR3 reads TGCGCCAGCAGGAGTCAGGTTATCTCCACAGATACGCAGTATTTT. The encoded protein is CASRSQVISTDTQYF.

This chain joins TRBV9 and TRBJ2-2; D is uncertain. The ends were cut back, 4 bases at V and 4 bases at J, with 8 bases in the middle. CDR1 and CDR2 from the germline V gene are SGDLS and YYNGEE. The CDR3 consists of 13 residues. The CDR3 is CASSPTVTGELFF. The CDR3 bases are TGTGCCAGCAGCCCCACTGTCACCGGGGAGCTGTTTTTT.

This clonotype has a count of ten or more. The V and J genes are TRBV6-5 and TRBJ2-6; TRBD1 is a possible D gene (5 bases). The germline V gene has CDR1 MNHEY and CDR2 SVGAGI. CDR3 length: 15 amino acids. V lost 10 bases, J lost 4 bases, and 17 bases lay in between. CDR3 residues: CAIGQGYTGANVLTF. The CDR3 nucleotides read TGTGCCATTGGCCAGGGATATACCGGGGCCAACGTCCTGACTTTC.

Many counts were recorded for this clonotype. This chain links TRBV5-1 with TRBJ2-7; D remains ambiguous. Trimming shortened V by 0 bases and J by 12 bases, and 19 bases separated the two germline ends. The germline CDR1 and CDR2 sequences are SGHRS and YFSETQ. This CDR3 has 14 residues. CDR3 nucleotides: TGCGCCAGCAGCTTGGCCAAGAAAACGGACCGCCGGTACTTC. This sequence encodes CASSLAKKTDRRYF. Full variable domain (outside the CDR3, taken from reference TRBV5-1 and TRBJ2-7): KAGVTQTPRYLIKTRGQQVTLSCSPISGHRSVSWYQQTPGQGLQFLFEYFSETQRNKGNFPGRFSGRQFSNSRSEMNVSTLELGDSALYLCASSLAKKTDRRYFGPGTRLTVT.

The chain has TRBV18 and TRBJ2-7, with 8 bases identical to TRBD2. The germline CDR1 and CDR2 sequences are KGHSH and LQKENI. The CDR3 runs to 14 residues. Unmatched junction bases numbered 9, after V lost 6 bases and J lost 5 bases. The CDR3 DNA is TGTGCCAGCTCCCCGGGACTAGAGTTTGACGAGCAGTACTTC. Translated, it gives CASSPGLEFDEQYF.